This entry concerns a single T cell receptor beta chain. The CDR3 totals 13 residues. In germline, CDR1 is KGHSH, CDR2 LQKENI. Trimming removed 0 bases from V and 4 bases from J, with 6 bases in between. Per the study methods: It was from reference gene primer amplification that nucleated cell counts were estimated. Assay used: immunoSEQ multiplex PCR; TCRdb lists only in-frame clones, some missing. V and J calls and clone size are given by that table; D and trimming were obtained from the DNA. The repertoire holds 70,000 to 75,000 clones, with about 82% as singletons. This sample was included in a study of blood T cell repertoires in COVID-19. Overall study context: Donors in the United States, Italy and Spain gave samples during acute or convalescent COVID-19. T cells, B-cell-depleted T cells, or PBMCs provided the cDNA or gDNA that served as material.

J is TRBJ2-5 and V is TRBV18; D gene ambiguous. The source material was peripheral blood. The sequence was collected from a woman aged 55-70 years with acute or convalescent COVID-19. The CDR3 sequence is CASSPPMAETQYF. CDR3 sequence (DNA): TGTGCCAGCTCACCACCAATGGCAGAGACCCAGTACTTC.